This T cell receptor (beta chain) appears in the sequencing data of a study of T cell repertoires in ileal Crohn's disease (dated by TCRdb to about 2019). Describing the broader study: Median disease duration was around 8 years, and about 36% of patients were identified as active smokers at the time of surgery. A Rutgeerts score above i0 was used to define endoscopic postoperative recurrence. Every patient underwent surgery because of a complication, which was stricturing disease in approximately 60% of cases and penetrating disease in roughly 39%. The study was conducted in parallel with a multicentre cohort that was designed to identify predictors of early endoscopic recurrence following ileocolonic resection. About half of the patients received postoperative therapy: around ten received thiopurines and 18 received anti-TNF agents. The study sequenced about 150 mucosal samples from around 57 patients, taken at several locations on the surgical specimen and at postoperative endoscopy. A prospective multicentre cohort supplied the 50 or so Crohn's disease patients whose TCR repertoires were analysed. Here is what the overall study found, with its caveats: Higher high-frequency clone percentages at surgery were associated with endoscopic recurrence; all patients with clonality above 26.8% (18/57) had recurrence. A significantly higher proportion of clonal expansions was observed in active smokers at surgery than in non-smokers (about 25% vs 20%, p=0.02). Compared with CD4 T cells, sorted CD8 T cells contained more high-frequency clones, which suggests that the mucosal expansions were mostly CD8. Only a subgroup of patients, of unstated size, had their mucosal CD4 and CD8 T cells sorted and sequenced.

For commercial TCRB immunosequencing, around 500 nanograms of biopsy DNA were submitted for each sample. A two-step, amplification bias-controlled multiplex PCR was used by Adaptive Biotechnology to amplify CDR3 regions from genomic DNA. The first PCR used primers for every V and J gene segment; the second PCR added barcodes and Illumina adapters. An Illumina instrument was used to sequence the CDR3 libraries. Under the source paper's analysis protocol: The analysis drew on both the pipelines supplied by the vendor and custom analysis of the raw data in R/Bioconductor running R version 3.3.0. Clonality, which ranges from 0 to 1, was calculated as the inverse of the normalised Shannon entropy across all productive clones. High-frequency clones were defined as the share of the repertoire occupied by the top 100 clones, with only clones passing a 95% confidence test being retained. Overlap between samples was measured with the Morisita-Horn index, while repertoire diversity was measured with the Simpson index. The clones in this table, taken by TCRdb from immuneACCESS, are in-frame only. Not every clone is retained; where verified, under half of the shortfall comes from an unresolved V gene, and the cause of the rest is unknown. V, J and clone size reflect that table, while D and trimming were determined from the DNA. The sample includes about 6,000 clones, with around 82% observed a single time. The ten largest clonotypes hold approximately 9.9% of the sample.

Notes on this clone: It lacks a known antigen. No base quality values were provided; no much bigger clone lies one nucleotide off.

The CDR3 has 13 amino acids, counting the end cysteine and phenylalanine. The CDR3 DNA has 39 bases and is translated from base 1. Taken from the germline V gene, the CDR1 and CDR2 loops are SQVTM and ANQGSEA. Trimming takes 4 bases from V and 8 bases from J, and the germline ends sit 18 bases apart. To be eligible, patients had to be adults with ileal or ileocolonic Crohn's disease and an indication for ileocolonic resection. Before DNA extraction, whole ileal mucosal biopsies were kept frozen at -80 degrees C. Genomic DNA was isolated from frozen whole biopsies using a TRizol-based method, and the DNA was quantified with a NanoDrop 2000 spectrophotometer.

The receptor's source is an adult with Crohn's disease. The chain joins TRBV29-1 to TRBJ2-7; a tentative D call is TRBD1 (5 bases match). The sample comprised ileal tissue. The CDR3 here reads CSVVQGILRKQYF. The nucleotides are TGCAGCGTTGTGCAGGGAATCCTACGAAAGCAGTACTTC.